Below are 10 T cell receptor beta chains sequenced from a single sample in a study of cytomegalovirus exposure and HLA in healthy donors. Vbeta (60) and Jbeta (13) primers were used in the PCR. TCRdb's copy holds only in-frame clones and misses some; the assay was immunoSEQ multiplex PCR. Of around 190,000 clones detected, around 77% appear once; the ten largest clones hold 2.4%. Sequences were obtained from PBMCs. The receptor set was obtained from a man aged 60-69 years in good health and CMV-seronegative.

The chain couples TRBV19 to TRBJ1-1; perhaps TRBD1 as D (5 bases). The CDR3 totals 14 residues. The V and J ends lost 6 bases and 4 bases respectively, with 15 bases between them. Looked up from germline, CDR1 is LNHDA and CDR2 is SQIVND (reference sequence). For the CDR3, the DNA is TGTGCCAGTAGCAACAGACAGAAATCCACTGAAGCTTTCTTT. It translates to CASSNRQKSTEAFF.

V gene TRBV28 combines with J gene TRBJ1-1; D possibly corresponds to TRBD1 (6 bases). Germline V gene sequence: CDR1 MDHEN, CDR2 SYDVKM. This CDR3 is 14 amino acids long. V gave up 7 bases and J gave up 1 base, with 13 bases separating them. The CDR3 coding sequence is TGTGCCAGCATACTAGGGACACCGAACACTGAAGCTTTCTTT. It yields the protein CASILGTPNTEAFF.

This clone was observed many times. The V gene is TRBV19, the J gene TRBJ1-1; D is perhaps TRBD1 (5 bases). V was trimmed by 2 bases and J by 5 bases, leaving 12 bases between them. The CDR3 runs to 14 residues. The V gene's germline CDR1 is LNHDA and CDR2 SQIVND (reference sequence). DNA for the CDR3: TGTGCCAGTAGTATATTCGGGGGGAGGACTGAAGCTTTCTTT. It is translated as CASSIFGGRTEAFF. Supplemented by reference TRBV19 and TRBJ1-1, the full variable domain reads DGGITQSPKYLFRKEGQNVTLSCEQNLNHDAMYWYRQDPGQGLRLIYYSQIVNDFQKGDIAEGYSVSREKKESFPLTVTSAQKNPTAFYLCASSIFGGRTEAFFGQGTRLTVV.

This clone was seen once. This chain joins TRBV30 and TRBJ1-6; TRBD1 is a possible D gene (5 bases). The germline V gene encodes CDR1 GTSNPN and CDR2 SVGIG (reference sequence). This CDR3 is 13 amino acids long. The V gene lost 2 bases and the J gene lost 6 bases, with 8 bases spanning the gap. The DNA for the CDR3 is TGTGCCTGGAGTACGGGGGTTAATTCACCCCTCCACTTT. Amino acids: CAWSTGVNSPLHF.

The genes are TRBV7-8 and TRBJ2-7; TRBD1 aligns across 8 bases. CDR3 size: 18 residues. CDR1 and CDR2 from the germline V gene are SGHVS and FQNEAQ. Unmatched junction bases numbered 11, after V lost 1 base and J lost 0 bases. The DNA for the CDR3 is TGTGCCAGCAGCTTAGAAGTCGGACAGGGCCCTAGCTCCTACGAGCAGTACTTC. It encodes CASSLEVGQGPSSYEQYF.

CDR3 nucleotides: TGTGCCAGCAGTTGGGGGCCGGAATCACCCCTCCACTTT. Its protein product is CASSWGPESPLHF. V usage is TRBV6-5 and J usage is TRBJ1-6, with a weak D call TRBD1 (6 bases). Germline lookup yields CDR1 MNHEY and CDR2 SVGAGI. The CDR3 totals 13 residues. V dropped 4 bases and J dropped 10 bases, with 11 bases sitting between them.

The chain is built from TRBV18 and TRBJ2-7, with 10 bases that match TRBD2. This CDR3 is 14 amino acids long. V lost 1 base and J lost 3; bases outside the gene matches: 0. The germline V gene encodes CDR1 KGHSH and CDR2 LQKENI. CDR3 in amino acids: CASSPQREGYEQYF. The CDR3 coding sequence is TGTGCCAGCTCACCACAGCGGGAGGGCTACGAGCAGTACTTC.

This clone was counted a few times. V gene TRBV28 combines with J gene TRBJ2-3, with 7 bases lining up with TRBD2. This CDR3 is built from 16 residues. Germline V gene data show CDR1 as MDHEN and CDR2 as SYDVKM. V gave up 2 bases and J gave up 2 bases; unmatched junction bases: 7. CDR3 residues: CASSLASGDFTDTQYF. DNA of the CDR3: TGTGCCAGCAGTTTAGCTAGCGGAGATTTCACAGATACGCAGTATTTT.

This sequence joins TRBV7-9 and TRBJ2-1, with 7 bases lining up with TRBD1. This CDR3 is built from 12 residues. Germline loops: CDR1 SEHNR, CDR2 FQNEAQ (reference sequence). Germline trimming cut 6 bases from V and 9 bases from J; bases unmatched to any gene: 5. The CDR3 loop is CASSPTGSEQFF. The CDR3 bases are TGTGCCAGCAGTCCGACAGGGAGTGAGCAGTTCTTC.

The chain couples TRBV5-4 to TRBJ2-7; TRBD1 agrees at 7 bases. CDR1 and CDR2 from the germline V gene are SGHNT and YYREEE (reference sequence). The CDR3 runs 15 residues. The ends lost 4 bases at V and 0 bases at J; junction bases unmatched: 7. This CDR3 is CASSPQGTASYEQYF. Written as DNA, the CDR3 is TGTGCCAGCAGCCCTCAGGGGACAGCCTCCTACGAGCAGTACTTC. The whole variable domain, filled in from reference TRBV5-4 and TRBJ2-7, reads ETGVTQSPTHLIKTRGQQVTLRCSSQSGHNTVSWYQQALGQGPQFIFQYYREEENGRGNFPPRFSGLQFPNYSSELNVNALELDDSALYLCASSPQGTASYEQYFGPGTRLTVT.